The next 20 T cell receptor beta chains were all read from a single sample in a study of persistence of HIV-infected CD4 T cells. These receptors are not linked to any known antigen. The libraries were made with immunoSEQ version 4 in survey mode. Only in-frame clones appear in the TCRdb table, and some are missing; sequencing was by immunoSEQ multiplex PCR. The repertoire holds over 30,000 clones, 75% to 85% seen once, with almost 1% in the top ten. Cells were stimulated with overlapping HIV-1 Gag 15-mer peptides. CD40L-negative CD69-negative CD45RO-high memory CD4+ T cells were sorted as populations depleted of antigen-responding cells. The material was cultured CD4+ T cells from PBMCs, obtained from a patient who received antiretroviral therapy. These receptors all stem from an adult with HIV. The donor label of this sample is uncertain.

This clone turned up a few times. The gene calls are TRBV10-3 and TRBJ2-1; 9 positions agree with TRBD2. The CDR3 runs 14 residues. The germline CDR1 and CDR2 sequences are ENHRY and SYGVKD. The trim removed 5 bases at V and 8 bases at J, leaving 7 bases unmatched. CDR3 protein: CAISTGLATDEQFF. DNA of the CDR3: TGTGCCATCAGTACGGGACTAGCTACCGATGAGCAGTTCTTC.

This clone appeared a single time. The gene calls are TRBV6-5 and TRBJ1-5; D unclear. CDR3 size: 13 residues. From germline, CDR1 is MNHEY and CDR2 SVGAGI. V dropped 6 bases and J dropped 2 bases, with 8 bases sitting between them. The CDR3, as DNA: TGTGCCAGCAGCCGATCTGGCAATCAGCCCCAGCATTTT. This translates into CASSRSGNQPQHF.

The rearrangement uses TRBV5-1 and TRBJ2-7; 8 nucleotides match TRBD1. V shed 0 bases and J 3 bases; nucleotides not matched to a gene: 5. The CDR3 extends over 15 amino acids. Germline V gene lookup returns CDR1 SGHRS and CDR2 YFSETQ. This chain's CDR3 is CASSLEDRGDYEQYF. In DNA form, the CDR3 reads TGCGCCAGCAGCTTGGAAGACAGGGGAGACTACGAGCAGTACTTC.

V is TRBV14 and J is TRBJ1-5, with D possibly TRBD1 on 5 matching bases. CDR3 size: 13 residues. From germline, CDR1 is SGHDN and CDR2 FVKESK. V gave up 5 bases and J gave up 3 bases, with 8 bases separating them. The CDR3 DNA reads TGTGCCAGCAGCGCAGGGATCAATCAGCCCCAGCATTTT. Translated: CASSAGINQPQHF.

V and J are TRBV4-1 and TRBJ1-4; 8 bases line up with TRBD1. The CDR3 runs 16 residues. Germline loops: CDR1 MGHRA, CDR2 YSYEKL. J was trimmed by 7 bases and V by 4 bases; bases with no gene match: 11. The CDR3 loop is CASSPSMDRVVEKLFF. Here the CDR3 DNA reads TGCGCCAGCAGCCCCTCGATGGACAGGGTTGTTGAAAAACTGTTTTTT.

This sequence joins TRBV3-1 (or the pseudogene TRBV3-2) and TRBJ2-6; D is ambiguous. This CDR3 contains 20 residues. Germline CDR1 LGHDT, CDR2 YNNKEL (reference sequence). Trimming stripped 4 bases from V and 0 bases from J, with 22 bases between. The CDR3 region is CASSPTPLAHAVSGANVLTF. CDR3 coding DNA: TGTGCCAGCAGCCCCACCCCTCTGGCCCACGCGGTCTCTGGGGCCAACGTCCTGACTTTC.

The chain uses TRBV30 and TRBJ1-5; 7 bases agree with TRBD1. The CDR3 extends over 15 amino acids. Germline trimming cut 2 bases from V and 0 bases from J; bases unmatched to any gene: 4. Germline-derived CDR1 and CDR2 are GTSNPN and SVGIG (reference sequence). CDR3 nucleotide sequence: TGTGCCTGGAGTCAGGGGGGACATAGCAATCAGCCCCAGCATTTT. Amino acid sequence: CAWSQGGHSNQPQHF.

The DNA of the CDR3 is TGTGCCAGCAGTTTACAGGCGTGGGGCGCTGAAGCTTTCTTT. Amino acid sequence: CASSLQAWGAEAFF. The J gene is TRBJ1-1, the V gene TRBV27; tentatively, D is TRBD1 (5 bases). In germline, CDR1 is MNHEY, CDR2 SMNVEV (reference sequence). This CDR3 is 14 amino acids long. V lost 2 bases to trimming and J lost 6 bases, with 13 bases between them.

The chain is built from TRBV5-1 and TRBJ2-4; 9 bases fit TRBD1. The CDR3 covers 13 residues. V trimming: 4 bases; J trimming: 5 bases; junction bases outside the gene matches: 1. Germline V gene data show CDR1 as SGHRS and CDR2 as YFSETQ. The CDR3 sequence is CASSRTGENIQYF. CDR3 nucleotide sequence: TGCGCCAGCAGCCGGACAGGGGAAAACATTCAGTACTTC.

The rearrangement joins TRBV29-1 to TRBJ2-1, with 9 bases that match TRBD1. V was clipped by 7 bases and J by 7 bases; unmatched bases: 8. This CDR3 is built from 13 residues. The germline V gene encodes CDR1 SQVTM and CDR2 ANQGSEA. CDR3 bases: TGCAGCGACAGGGGGCGCCGGGGGAATGAGCAGTTCTTC. The encoded protein is CSDRGRRGNEQFF.

The chain has TRBV19 and TRBJ2-2, with D possibly called TRBD1 or TRBD2 (6 bases each). Germline CDR1 is LNHDA and CDR2 is SQIVND (reference sequence). CDR3 length: 13 amino acids. V was shortened by 6 bases and J by 5 bases, with 10 bases between the two germline ends. This chain's CDR3 is CASRQGGTGELFF. CDR3 sequence (DNA): TGTGCCAGTAGACAGGGAGGTACCGGGGAGCTGTTTTTT.

The rearrangement links TRBV3-1 (or the pseudogene TRBV3-2) to TRBJ1-6; D gene unclear. Germline V CDR1 and CDR2: LGHDT, YNNKEL (reference sequence). Trimming pared 0 bases from V and 8 bases from J, leaving 8 bases between. The CDR3 has 14 residues. CDR3 sequence (DNA): TGTGCCAGCAGCCAAGAGCCTAGCTATTCACCCCTCCACTTT. The encoded protein is CASSQEPSYSPLHF.

The chain couples TRBV6-2 or TRBV6-3 to TRBJ2-1, with TRBD2 matching over 11 bases. The CDR3 extends over 15 amino acids. Germline V gene lookup returns CDR1 MNHEY and CDR2 SVGEGT. V shed 6 bases and J 4 bases; nucleotides not matched to a gene: 5. CDR3 coding DNA: TGTGCCAGCAGCAAGACTAGCGGGGTTTACAATGAGCAGTTCTTC. Translation: CASSKTSGVYNEQFF.

V usage is TRBV27 and J usage is TRBJ1-4, with 8 positions matching TRBD1. Losses at the gene ends were 5 bases for V and 8 bases for J; bases not matched to a gene: 10. The CDR3 sequence is 15 residues long. Germline CDR1 is MNHEY and CDR2 is SMNVEV (reference sequence). The DNA of the CDR3 is TGTGCCAGCAGTCAAGACAGGGGAGGGGACGAAAAACTGTTTTTT. Its protein product is CASSQDRGGDEKLFF.

This rearrangement joins TRBV24-1 to TRBJ1-2; D not resolved. Trimming removed 0 bases from V and 3 bases from J, with 7 bases in between. Per germline, CDR1 KGHDR and CDR2 SFDVKD. There are 14 residues in the CDR3. The CDR3 spells CATSDLTGYYGYTF. CDR3 DNA: TGTGCCACCAGTGATTTGACGGGATACTATGGCTACACCTTC.

The sample holds one count of this clone. The J gene is TRBJ1-2, the V gene TRBV14, with TRBD1 as a possible D gene (6 bases). CDR3 length: 14 residues. The V end was cut by 0 bases, the J end by 4 bases, with 9 bases between. Germline V gene sequence: CDR1 SGHDN, CDR2 FVKESK. The CDR3, as DNA: TGTGCCAGCAGCCAAGACGCCAGGGGCTATGGCTACACCTTC. It encodes CASSQDARGYGYTF.

The chain links TRBV5-1 to TRBJ2-7; possibly TRBD1 for D (6 bases). In germline, CDR1 is SGHRS, CDR2 YFSETQ. Trimming stripped 0 bases from V and 13 bases from J, with 17 bases between. The CDR3 is made up of 13 amino acids. In nucleotides, the CDR3 is TGCGCCAGCAGCTTGGCCCGTCAGGACAGCCGTTACTTC. Its translation is CASSLARQDSRYF.

The gene calls are TRBV7-8 and TRBJ1-6; D is possibly TRBD1 (5 bases). V was clipped by 5 bases and J by 6 bases, with 11 bases between them. The CDR3 is 14 residues long. Germline V gene sequence: CDR1 SGHVS, CDR2 FQNEAQ. The DNA of the CDR3 is TGTGCCAGCAGCCTACGGGGCGTTAATTCACCCCTCCACTTT. It specifies CASSLRGVNSPLHF.

This chain uses TRBV19 with TRBJ2-3, with TRBD1 identical over 9 bases. Looked up from germline, CDR1 is LNHDA and CDR2 is SQIVND (reference sequence). The CDR3 sequence is 14 residues long. V was clipped by 9 bases and J by 4 bases; unmatched bases: 8. CDR3 region: CASKDRGAPDTQYF. CDR3 nucleotides: TGTGCCAGCAAAGACAGGGGGGCCCCAGATACGCAGTATTTT.

V is TRBV5-4 and J is TRBJ2-4; D is ambiguous. The CDR3 length is 13 residues. In germline, CDR1 is SGHNT, CDR2 YYREEE (reference sequence). V dropped 0 bases and J dropped 8 bases, with 9 bases sitting between them. For the CDR3, the DNA is TGTGCCAGCAGCTTGGGGTATAACCACATTCAGTACTTC. Residues: CASSLGYNHIQYF.